This is a list of T cell receptor beta chains from one sample in a study of T cell responses to AZD1222 COVID-19 vaccine. Sequencing was performed with immunoSEQ multiplex PCR; in TCRdb, only in-frame clones are kept and a portion is missing. The sample records roughly 56,000 clones, 81% being singletons. The sequenced sample was peripheral blood, obtained 28 days after the second AZD1222 dose. These receptors were taken from an adult who received the AZD1222 COVID-19 vaccine. The CDR3 runs from the conserved cysteine through the conserved F or W. A D gene is named only where the DNA matches it firmly. Size tells how often a clone was seen (once, few, many) or the class of an expanded clone, and some rows leave it out.

CDR3nt | CDR3aa | v_gene | abundance | d_gene | j_gene
TGTGCCAGCAGCTTACGATTACAGGGGGCAGGCACCGGGGAGCTGTTTTTT | CASSLRLQGAGTGELFF | TRBV11-2 | - | TRBD1 | TRBJ2-2
TGTGCCAGCACCAGGGGGGGTACGACAGATACGCAGTATTTT | CASTRGGTTDTQYF | TRBV11-1 | once | - | TRBJ2-3
TGTGCCAGCAGTTACTCGCAGCGACAGGGCTTCAATCAGCCCCAGCATTTT | CASSYSQRQGFNQPQHF | TRBV6-2/TRBV6-3 | - | TRBD1 | TRBJ1-5
TGTGCCAGCAGCCCCGGGACTAGCGGGAGGGCTGGTGAGCAGTTCTTC | CASSPGTSGRAGEQFF | TRBV28 | - | TRBD2 | TRBJ2-1
TGTGCCAGCAGCCCGCGACTAGGTGCGACAGATACGCAGTATTTT | CASSPRLGATDTQYF | TRBV9 | - | - | TRBJ2-3
TGTGCCAGCACCCCCTCGAACTCCTACGAGCAGTACTTC | CASTPSNSYEQYF | TRBV12-3/TRBV12-4 | - | - | TRBJ2-7
TGTGCCAGCAGCTTACAGCTAGCGGGAGGTCCTAATGAGCAGTTCTTC | CASSLQLAGGPNEQFF | TRBV7-9 | - | TRBD2 | TRBJ2-1
TGTGCCTGGAGAAAACAGGGGCTGAATGAAAAACTGTTTTTT | CAWRKQGLNEKLFF | TRBV30 | - | TRBD1 | TRBJ1-4
TGTGCCAGCAGTATAGTGACGGGGACGTTAGGTGGTGGCTACACCTTC | CASSIVTGTLGGGYTF | TRBV28 | - | - | TRBJ1-2
TGTGCCAGCAGCTTAGCGGGACCTCAAATCCCTAACTATGGCTACACCTTC | CASSLAGPQIPNYGYTF | TRBV7-2 | - | - | TRBJ1-2
TGTGCCAGCAGCTTAATCGGGTCTGAAGCTTTCTTT | CASSLIGSEAFF | TRBV7-9 | - | - | TRBJ1-1
TGCGCCAGCAGCGTACAACAGGGCCACTACAATGAGCAGTTCTTC | CASSVQQGHYNEQFF | TRBV4-3 | - | - | TRBJ2-1
TGTGCCAGCAGCGGACAGGGCTATGGCTACACCTTC | CASSGQGYGYTF | TRBV12-3/TRBV12-4 | - | TRBD1 | TRBJ1-2
TGTGCCACCAGCAGAGCATGGGAAGGGTTAGCTGGGGCCAACGTCCTGACTTTC | CATSRAWEGLAGANVLTF | TRBV15 | - | - | TRBJ2-6
TGTGCCAGCAGCCAAGGTGGGAACACCGGGGAGCTGTTTTTT | CASSQGGNTGELFF | TRBV14 | - | - | TRBJ2-2
TGCGCCAGCAGCTTTCTAGCGGGAGCGAACAATGAGCAGTTCTTC | CASSFLAGANNEQFF | TRBV5-1 | - | TRBD2 | TRBJ2-1
TGTGCCAGCAGGCCCTGGACAATCCGCAATCAGCCCCAGCATTTT | CASRPWTIRNQPQHF | TRBV2 | - | - | TRBJ1-5
TGTGCCAGCAGTCCCCGGGCAGGGGTGGTTACCTACGAGCAGTACTTC | CASSPRAGVVTYEQYF | TRBV28 | - | - | TRBJ2-7
TGTGCCAGCAGCCGTCACGGACCGAGCTACGAGCAGTACTTC | CASSRHGPSYEQYF | TRBV28 | - | - | TRBJ2-7
TGTGCCAGCAGCTTAGAGGAACGTTGGGGTAACAATGAGCAGTTCTTC | CASSLEERWGNNEQFF | TRBV11-2 | - | - | TRBJ2-1
TGTGCCAGCAGCTGGACTAGCGACCTCTCCTACGAGCAGTACTTC | CASSWTSDLSYEQYF | TRBV7-8 | - | TRBD2 | TRBJ2-7
TGTGCCAGCAGCGCGCCTTCTACCTACAATGAGCAGTTCTTC | CASSAPSTYNEQFF | TRBV9 | - | - | TRBJ2-1
TGTGCCAGCCGACCATGGCAAAATGAAAAACTGTTTTTT | CASRPWQNEKLFF | TRBV6-5 | - | - | TRBJ1-4
TGTGCCAGCAGCTCTCGGTCTGTAGCGGAACAATTCGATGAGCAGTTCTTC | CASSSRSVAEQFDEQFF | TRBV11-2 | - | - | TRBJ2-1
TGCAGCGTTGAAGGAGGCGGGGAGTGGTACCAAGAGACCCAGTACTTC | CSVEGGGEWYQETQYF | TRBV29-1 | - | - | TRBJ2-5
TGTGCCAGCAGCGCCCAGGACCGCTACGAGCAGTACTTC | CASSAQDRYEQYF | TRBV9 | - | - | TRBJ2-7
TGTGCCAGCAGCCCCAGGGACAACGGGTACGACACTGAAGCTTTCTTT | CASSPRDNGYDTEAFF | TRBV5-8 | - | - | TRBJ1-1
TGTGCCTGGGGGCAAGGCGAGCAGTACTTC | CAWGQGEQYF | TRBV30 | - | - | TRBJ2-7
TGTGCCAGTAATGGCGGGAGGAGGGACAATGAGCAGTTCTTC | CASNGGRRDNEQFF | TRBV19 | once | TRBD2 | TRBJ2-1
TGTGCCAGCAGGCCGTTGGGACAGCTTCATGAGCAGTACTTC | CASRPLGQLHEQYF | TRBV6-5 | - | TRBD1 | TRBJ2-7
TGCGCCAGCAGCGTTCGACAGGGGGCAGATCAGCCCCAGCATTTT | CASSVRQGADQPQHF | TRBV4-3 | - | TRBD1 | TRBJ1-5
TGTGCCAGCAGTTGGGACAGTGAAGCTTTCTTT | CASSWDSEAFF | TRBV12-3/TRBV12-4 | - | TRBD1 | TRBJ1-1
TGTGCCAGCAGTGAACAAGTAGCCAAAAACATTCAGTACTTC | CASSEQVAKNIQYF | TRBV6-1 | - | - | TRBJ2-4
TGTGCCAGCAGTTACAGCGGCCTCGAGCAGTACTTC | CASSYSGLEQYF | TRBV6-5 | - | - | TRBJ2-7
TGTGCCAGCAGTCTCCGTACCGACAGGGGGCCTAGTCACTATGGCTACACCTTC | CASSLRTDRGPSHYGYTF | TRBV28 | - | TRBD1 | TRBJ1-2
TGTGCCAGCAGCTTAGTAGCAGCTAGCGGAAATGAGCAGTTCTTC | CASSLVAASGNEQFF | TRBV11-2 | - | TRBD2 | TRBJ2-1
TGTGCCAGCACTACCGGGACAGGGGATTTTGGTAATGAAAAACTGTTTTTT | CASTTGTGDFGNEKLFF | TRBV7-9 | - | TRBD1 | TRBJ1-4
TGTGCCAGCAGTTCGACAGTGAACACTGAAGCTTTCTTT | CASSSTVNTEAFF | TRBV6-2/TRBV6-3 | - | - | TRBJ1-1
TGCAGCGTTGAAACCCCAGCAGAGTATGGCTACACCTTC | CSVETPAEYGYTF | TRBV29-1 | - | - | TRBJ1-2
TGTGCCAGCAGCCCAACCCCGGACAGGGGTGAGGGCTACACCTTC | CASSPTPDRGEGYTF | TRBV9 | - | TRBD1 | TRBJ1-2
TGTGCCAGCAGCTTCCAGGGTTACGAGCAGTACTTC | CASSFQGYEQYF | TRBV7-2 | - | - | TRBJ2-7
TGTGCCAGCAGTTCTGACTCTGGGGCCAACGTCCTGACTTTC | CASSSDSGANVLTF | TRBV6-5 | - | - | TRBJ2-6
TGCAGTGCTAGTTTCTACACTGAAGCTTTCTTT | CSASFYTEAFF | TRBV20-1 | - | - | TRBJ1-1
TGCGCCGGATTAGCGGGAGAAACAGGTGAGCAGTTCTTC | CAGLAGETGEQFF | TRBV23-1 | - | TRBD2 | TRBJ2-1
TGTGCCAGCAGCTTATCCCCTACTAGCGGGAGGGCCGTAAACAATGAGCAGTTCTTC | CASSLSPTSGRAVNNEQFF | TRBV7-2 | - | TRBD2 | TRBJ2-1
TGCGCCAGCAGCTTGTCCAGGGGGTCTGGAAACACCATATATTTT | CASSLSRGSGNTIYF | TRBV5-1 | - | TRBD1 | TRBJ1-3
TGTGCCAGTTCGAGGGGAGGTGGCAATCAGCCCCAGCATTTT | CASSRGGGNQPQHF | TRBV19 | - | - | TRBJ1-5
TGTGCCAGCAGTTACTCGACGACCAATCAGCCCCAGCATTTT | CASSYSTTNQPQHF | TRBV6-5 | once | - | TRBJ1-5
TGCGCCAGCAGCTTGTGGACTAGCGGGCCGCTGGACTTC | CASSLWTSGPLDF | TRBV5-1 | - | TRBD2 | TRBJ2-7
TGTGCCAGCAGTTACGCCCCAGGGAATCAGCCCCAGCATTTT | CASSYAPGNQPQHF | TRBV6-2/TRBV6-3 | once | - | TRBJ1-5
TGTGCCAGCAGTGGACCCAATAATTCACCCCTCCACTTT | CASSGPNNSPLHF | TRBV12-3/TRBV12-4 | - | - | TRBJ1-6
TGTGCCAGCAGCGCCAGACACACTAGCGGGATTCCCAATGAGCAGTTCTTC | CASSARHTSGIPNEQFF | TRBV9 | - | TRBD2 | TRBJ2-1
TGTGCCAGCAGCTTATTCGGGAGTAGTAGCACTGAAGCTTTCTTT | CASSLFGSSSTEAFF | TRBV7-2 | - | - | TRBJ1-1
TGTGCTAGCAGCTTATTTCGGGGGACGGACACTGAAGCTTTCTTT | CASSLFRGTDTEAFF | TRBV7-7 | - | - | TRBJ1-1